This T cell receptor (beta chain) was sequenced for a study of blood T cells in healthy people across ages. Study-level results: There was no known CMV status for donors, so expanded clonotype changes were possibly confounded.

Trimming took off 1 base at V and 11 bases at J, with 11 bases between the two ends. CDR3 length: 11 amino acids. The germline V gene encodes CDR1 DFQATT and CDR2 SNEGSKA (reference sequence). This clonotype was observed a few times. Its antigen is currently unknown. Through a sample-barcoded 5' primer and a J-beta primer mix, a second PCR was run for roughly 6 to 12 cycles. Researchers report that each sample yielded at least 3 million CDR3-containing paired-end reads. In TCRdb, the 5' RACE reads were re-called with MiXCR into one record per CDR3 protein. The sample shows hundreds of thousands of distinct CDR3 sequences, 24% of them seen only once. The same data also contributed to another study, on T cells of mothers and their children. This second report adds: Three healthy Caucasian mothers and their six children were the donors.

V gene TRBV20-1 combines with J gene TRBJ2-5; D uncertain. The sequencing sample was made of blood. The source is a boy between 10 and 17 years old in good health. The CDR3: CSARVDDKQYF. The CDR3 DNA is TGCAGTGCTAGAGTGGACGACAAGCAGTACTTC.